The TCR beta chain described here comes from a study of shared clonotypes between healthy human individuals. About this clone itself: Its target is not known.

TCRdb's copy holds only in-frame clones and misses some; the assay was immunoSEQ multiplex PCR. The sample comprises just over 2,000,000 clones, 85% to 95% of which are singletons, and roughly 0.13% rests with the top ten. This CDR3 comprises 14 residues. The V gene's germline CDR1 is GTSNPN and CDR2 SVGIG (reference sequence). V dropped 0 bases and J dropped 0 bases, with 8 bases sitting between them. Study-wide points: Donor scarcity curtailed the genetic and exposure-history diversity represented herein. Blood alone was sampled, and tissue repertoires likely differ.

The donor cohort consisted entirely of Caucasian adults residing in Nashville, Tennessee. Sequenced sample: naive CD4+ T cells sorted from blood. The subset: CD45RA+ positively selected. This sequence joins TRBV30 and TRBJ2-5; D is unresolved. This clonotype was sampled from a man younger than 30 in good health. The CDR3 DNA follows: TGTGCCTGGAGTGTACTCCTGTACCAAGAGACCCAGTACTTC. Translated: CAWSVLLYQETQYF.